Shown below are 2 T cell receptor beta chains from a single sample sequenced in a study of cytomegalovirus exposure and HLA in healthy donors. In the PCR, 60 Vbeta and 13 Jbeta primers were used. Method: immunoSEQ multiplex PCR; TCRdb's copy keeps in-frame clones and lacks some. This table has 40,000 to 55,000 clones, around 85% appearing once. Sequencing was carried out using PBMCs. Source of these receptors: a boy between 10 and 17 years old in good health and CMV-seropositive.

V and J are TRBV7-3 and TRBJ1-1; perhaps TRBD1 as D (5 bases). The CDR3 covers 14 residues. The germline V gene has CDR1 SGHTA and CDR2 FQGTGA. Trimming left V 8 bases short and J 4 bases short, with 17 bases between. The CDR3 nucleotides are TGTGCCAGCCGGCGGGGACCCGGGGGCACTGAAGCTTTCTTT. Translation gives CASRRGPGGTEAFF.

The chain employs TRBV19 and TRBJ1-1, with D unresolved. V lost 7 bases and J lost 3, with 21 bases in between. The CDR3 is 16 residues long. Germline values: CDR1 LNHDA, CDR2 SQIVND (reference sequence). CDR3 nucleotide sequence: TGTGCCAGTACTCCGGACGGGGTGGGCGGGGACACTGAAGCTTTCTTT. This translates into CASTPDGVGGDTEAFF.